One and the same sample provided the 22 T cell receptor beta chains below, sequenced in a study of blood T cell repertoires in COVID-19. The method was immunoSEQ multiplex PCR; TCRdb's version includes in-frame clones alone and lacks a portion of them. The profile shows 250,000 to 350,000 clones, approximately 83% of them singletons. Sequenced sample: PBMCs or T cells enriched from blood (not recorded which). Receptors were obtained from a woman under 40 who had recovered from COVID-19.

This chain links TRBV3-1 (or the pseudogene TRBV3-2) with TRBJ2-3; D is uncertain. Germline CDR1 and CDR2: LGHDT and YNNKEL (reference sequence). Trimming took 0 bases from V and 1 from J, leaving 5 bases between them. The CDR3 is 14 amino acids. In DNA, the CDR3 is TGTGCCAGCAGCCAAGATCGGGGCACAGATACGCAGTATTTT. Protein product: CASSQDRGTDTQYF.

The rearrangement uses TRBV5-1 and TRBJ1-6; 7 positions match TRBD1. The CDR3 covers 15 residues. Germline V lookup: CDR1 SGHRS, CDR2 YFSETQ. Trimming took 2 bases from V and 10 from J; bases not matched to a gene: 9. CDR3 in amino acids: CASSLLQGLESPLHF. DNA of the CDR3: TGCGCCAGCAGCTTACTACAGGGGTTGGAATCACCCCTCCACTTT.

Turning to this clone: Additional DNA sequences in this sample encode the identical CDR3. The V gene is TRBV5-1, the J gene TRBJ1-5, with 7 positions matching TRBD1. The ends lost 0 bases at V and 2 bases at J; junction bases unmatched: 2. The CDR3 totals 15 residues. Germline CDR1 reads SGHRS; CDR2 reads YFSETQ. The CDR3 is CASSLDGQGNQPQHF. The CDR3 nucleotides are TGCGCCAGCAGCTTGGACGGACAGGGCAATCAGCCCCAGCATTTT.

In DNA form, the CDR3 reads TGTGCCAGCAGTGATCGACTAAGCGATACGCAGTATTTT. Its protein is CASSDRLSDTQYF. This chain uses TRBV6-1 with TRBJ2-3, with D maybe TRBD2 (5 bases). This CDR3 is 13 amino acids long. V gave up 3 bases and J gave up 6 bases, with 10 bases separating them. Germline V lookup: CDR1 MNHNS, CDR2 SASEGT.

The chain employs TRBV3-1 (or the pseudogene TRBV3-2) and TRBJ1-2; possibly TRBD1 for D (6 bases). V was trimmed by 5 bases and J by 7 bases, leaving 11 bases between them. In germline, CDR1 is LGHDT, CDR2 YNNKEL (reference sequence). The CDR3 has 12 residues. CDR3 sequence: CASSEQGFGYTF. CDR3 nucleotide sequence: TGTGCCAGCAGCGAACAGGGTTTTGGCTACACCTTC.

The chain combines TRBV11-3 with TRBJ2-5; D is unclear. The CDR3 contains 12 residues. V lost 1 base, J lost 4 bases, and 4 bases lay in between. Looked up from germline, CDR1 is SGHNT and CDR2 is YENEEA. In DNA form, the CDR3 reads TGTGCCAGCAGCTTAGGGCCAGAGACCCAGTACTTC. It codes for CASSLGPETQYF.

This clone was counted only a few times. The chain combines TRBV10-3 with TRBJ1-1; 11 bases are a match to TRBD1. The CDR3 is 14 residues long. Germline V gene sequence: CDR1 ENHRY, CDR2 SYGVKD. V gave up 4 bases and J gave up 6 bases; unmatched junction bases: 4. The CDR3 DNA reads TGTGCCATCAGTGGGACAGGGGGCGCCGCTGAAGCTTTCTTT. Its protein product is CAISGTGGAAEAFF.

The sample holds one count of this clone. The CDR3 protein is CAIRETRAGANVLTF. The CDR3 nucleotides read TGTGCCATCAGAGAGACACGGGCTGGGGCCAACGTCCTGACTTTC. V and J are TRBV10-3 and TRBJ2-6; D gene uncertain. Per germline, CDR1 ENHRY and CDR2 SYGVKD. CDR3 size: 15 residues. The V end lost 6 bases, the J end lost 2 bases, and 11 bases lay between the germline ends.

This clone was seen just once. The chain recombines TRBV3-1 (or the pseudogene TRBV3-2) with TRBJ2-3, with D possibly TRBD2 on 5 matching bases. Germline V CDR1 and CDR2: LGHDT, YNNKEL (reference sequence). The CDR3 sequence is 15 residues long. V was pared by 0 bases and J by 3 bases, with 10 bases between. CDR3 protein: CASSQDGVATDTQYF. The CDR3 region has the DNA TGTGCCAGCAGCCAAGACGGGGTGGCGACAGATACGCAGTATTTT.

The V gene is TRBV11-2, the J gene TRBJ2-7; D might be TRBD2 (5 bases). V lost 3 bases to trimming and J lost 3 bases, with 18 bases between them. Germline V CDR1 and CDR2: SGHAT, FQNNGV. This CDR3 region has 16 residues. The CDR3 nucleotides read TGTGCCAGCAGCTTTAACCGCGCCGCGGGTTACTACGAGCAGTACTTC. Protein sequence: CASSFNRAAGYYEQYF. The full variable domain, completed using reference TRBV11-2 and TRBJ2-7, is EAGVAQSPRYKIIEKRQSVAFWCNPISGHATLYWYQQILGQGPKLLIQFQNNGVVDDSQLPKDRFSAERLKGVDSTLKIQPAKLEDSAVYLCASSFNRAAGYYEQYFGPGTRLTVT.

This chain uses TRBV19 with TRBJ1-5; TRBD1 is a possible D gene (5 bases). This CDR3 spans 13 amino acids. The germline gives CDR1 LNHDA, CDR2 SQIVND (reference sequence). V shed 9 bases and J shed 3 bases, with 12 bases lying between them. The CDR3 reads CASGRGSNQPQHF. CDR3 in DNA: TGTGCCAGCGGAAGGGGCTCCAATCAGCCCCAGCATTTT.

The gene calls are TRBV28 and TRBJ2-7; D possibly corresponds to TRBD2 (6 bases). The CDR3 has 15 amino acids. V lost 6 bases and J 2 bases, leaving 17 bases between the germline ends. CDR1 is MDHEN and CDR2 is SYDVKM in the germline V gene. CDR3 DNA: TGTGCCAGCAGCGAAGCCGGGACGGGGGCCTACGAGCAGTACTTC. Translating gives CASSEAGTGAYEQYF.

This chain uses TRBV15 with TRBJ2-3, with a possible D match to TRBD2 (7 bases). V was shortened by 0 bases and J by 4 bases, with 11 bases between the two germline ends. CDR3 length: 15 amino acids. Per germline, CDR1 LNHNV and CDR2 YYDKDF (reference sequence). CDR3 amino acids: CATSRDRGGADTQYF. The CDR3 nucleotides are TGTGCCACCAGCAGAGACAGAGGGGGGGCAGATACGCAGTATTTT.

This chain connects TRBV5-1 to TRBJ1-2; D not resolved. The CDR3 spans 13 residues. Trimming removed 0 bases from V and 5 bases from J, with 8 bases in between. CDR1 is SGHRS, CDR2 YFSETQ, per germline. The CDR3 reads CASSLVSGYGYTF. CDR3 bases: TGCGCCAGCAGCTTGGTATCCGGTTATGGCTACACCTTC.

V is TRBV7-3 and J is TRBJ2-3, with D maybe TRBD2 (5 bases). There are 13 residues in the CDR3. V lost 0 bases, J lost 4 bases, and 5 bases lay in between. Germline V gene data show CDR1 as SGHTA and CDR2 as FQGTGA. The DNA for the CDR3 is TGTGCCAGCAGCTTAACGGGAGCAGATACGCAGTATTTT. It is translated as CASSLTGADTQYF.

The gene calls are TRBV3-1 (or the pseudogene TRBV3-2) and TRBJ2-7, with TRBD1 identical over 10 bases. The CDR3 consists of 14 residues. V dropped 1 base and J dropped 3; count of bases not matched to a gene: 0. CDR1 and CDR2 (germline): LGHDT, YNNKEL (reference sequence). The CDR3 region is CASSQGTGGYEQYF. In DNA, the CDR3 is TGTGCCAGCAGCCAAGGGACAGGGGGCTACGAGCAGTACTTC.

The rearrangement uses TRBV9 and TRBJ2-3; D is possibly TRBD2 (6 bases). This CDR3 contains 15 residues. V was trimmed by 0 bases and J by 4 bases, leaving 12 bases between them. Per the germline V gene, CDR1 is SGDLS and CDR2 is YYNGEE. The CDR3 reads CASSVDGSPPDTQYF. The CDR3 DNA follows: TGTGCCAGCAGCGTAGACGGGAGTCCCCCAGATACGCAGTATTTT.

The chain recombines TRBV6-5 with TRBJ2-3, with TRBD2 matching 11 bases. The CDR3 runs 16 residues. Germline V gene lookup returns CDR1 MNHEY and CDR2 SVGAGI. V lost 3 bases to trimming and J lost 5 bases; unmatched junction nucleotides: 7. For the CDR3, the DNA is TGTGCCAGCAGTTATGGGGTAGCGGGGGGGCAAGATACGCAGTATTTT. Amino acids: CASSYGVAGGQDTQYF.

The chain is built from TRBV27 and TRBJ1-2; possibly TRBD1 for D (5 bases). V lost 3 bases and J 4 bases, leaving 9 bases between the germline ends. The CDR3 loop spans 13 amino acids. CDR1 and CDR2 (germline): MNHEY, SMNVEV (reference sequence). CDR3 sequence: CASSFWGGYGYTF. The DNA of the CDR3 is TGTGCCAGCAGTTTCTGGGGGGGCTATGGCTACACCTTC.

This clone showed up just once. The gene calls are TRBV2 and TRBJ2-7, with TRBD2 matching 7 bases. Germline CDR1 reads SNHLY; CDR2 reads FYNNEI. CDR3 length: 12 amino acids. The J segment lost 6 bases and the V segment lost 6 bases, leaving 5 bases of the junction unmatched. CDR3 sequence: CASSASGGEQYF. CDR3 sequence (DNA): TGTGCCAGCAGCGCCTCGGGAGGCGAGCAGTACTTC.

The chain joins TRBV7-2 to TRBJ1-3, with D perhaps TRBD1 (5 bases). With 1 base removed from V and 0 bases from J, the gap between germline ends came to 13 bases. The germline V gene encodes CDR1 SGHTA and CDR2 FQGNSA. The CDR3 sequence is 17 residues long. CDR3 bases: TGTGCCAGCAGCTTAGATATGGGACTTTACTCTGGAAACACCATATATTTT. Its protein is CASSLDMGLYSGNTIYF.

The V call is TRBV5-1, the J call TRBJ2-1, with 9 bases lining up with TRBD1. Trimming took 3 bases from V and 6 from J; bases not matched to a gene: 10. Germline lookup yields CDR1 SGHRS and CDR2 YFSETQ. The CDR3 has 16 amino acids. The CDR3 DNA reads as TGCGCCAGCAGCTGGGGGACAGGGTCTGCATCCAATGAGCAGTTCTTC. Residues: CASSWGTGSASNEQFF.